This TCR beta chain was profiled in a study of cytomegalovirus exposure and HLA in healthy donors. Whole-study context: Within an early data release were roughly 83 million unique TCRs drawn from HLA-typed donors. Study-level points and caveats: Donors were assumed by presence/absence analyses to have roughly uniform sequencing depth. About 150 TCR beta chains were listed as cytomegalovirus-associated.

A note on this clone: Its antigen is unidentified. The same CDR3 arises from other DNA sequences in this sample as well.

The germline V gene encodes CDR1 SGHNT and CDR2 YYREEE (reference sequence). Trimming stripped 3 bases from V and 1 base from J, with 7 bases between. The CDR3 covers 13 residues. In the PCR, 60 Vbeta and 13 Jbeta primers were used. Libraries were prepared by immunoSEQ multiplex PCR; TCRdb keeps only in-frame clonotypes and omits some of them. The data show 150,000 to 200,000 clones, 70% to 90% seen once. This receptor was taken from a young man in good health and CMV-seropositive. Sequencing was carried out using PBMCs. The chain has TRBV5-4 and TRBJ1-1, with a weak D call TRBD1 (5 bases). The CDR3 loop reads CASSSTENTEAFF. Here the CDR3 DNA reads TGTGCCAGCAGCTCGACAGAGAACACTGAAGCTTTCTTT.